This is a list of T cell receptor beta chains from one sample in a study of blood T cell repertoires in COVID-19. Repertoires were generated with immunoSEQ multiplex PCR, while TCRdb's copy carries only in-frame clones and drops some. This repertoire shows 250,000 to 350,000 clones, 89% found once; its top ten account for approximately 13%. Sequences were obtained from peripheral blood. These receptors originate from a woman aged 55 to 70 with acute or convalescent COVID-19. Each CDR3 is given with its conserved first and last residue. Each record gives: V gene, J gene, CDR3 protein.

TRBV28	TRBJ2-1	CASIGGSSYNEQFF
TRBV7-2	TRBJ2-2	CASSLQGTGELFF
TRBV18	TRBJ1-2	CASSPGGGANYGYTF
TRBV28	TRBJ2-2	CASRTGRPGELFF
TRBV2	TRBJ1-5	CASSDGIASINQPQHF
TRBV11-3	TRBJ1-1	CASSLGYRGSNTEAFF
TRBV4-3	TRBJ1-6	CASSQAGTGDSPLHF
TRBV12-3/TRBV12-4	TRBJ1-2	CASSQVNYGYTF
TRBV19	TRBJ1-5	CASPTDSNQPQHF
TRBV2	TRBJ1-1	CASSVWTGNTEAFF
TRBV7-3	TRBJ2-2	CASSLGQGAGTGELFF
TRBV5-5	TRBJ2-3	CASSSGEYTDTQYF
TRBV7-3	TRBJ2-2	CASSSIDRNTGELFF
TRBV27	TRBJ2-1	CASTPGPTSGRGYNEQFF
TRBV5-6	TRBJ1-1	CASSLGQVNTEAFF
TRBV2	TRBJ1-1	CATWFDGTFGEAFF
TRBV24-1	TRBJ2-2	CATGGTGNTGELFF
TRBV7-2	TRBJ1-1	CASITNLRVEGTEAFF
TRBV7-3	TRBJ2-3	CASSAGTTDTQYF
TRBV7-3	TRBJ1-1	CASRKDAGGHTEAFF
TRBV28	TRBJ2-4	CASGLGQGIGIQYF
TRBV6-2/TRBV6-3	TRBJ1-2	CASSYSEDTWDRDYTF
TRBV24-1	TRBJ2-2	CATSDPSGRNTGELFF
TRBV5-1	TRBJ1-5	CASSSGTGNQPQHF
TRBV28	TRBJ1-2	CASTTPWVDTGGYTF
TRBV9	TRBJ2-1	CASQQTGDEQFF
TRBV7-8	TRBJ1-6	CASSLGGDSPLHF
TRBV29-1	TRBJ2-1	CSVEGLIAGDWDEQFF
TRBV5-1	TRBJ2-1	CASSFGGTGGYNEQFF
TRBV12-3/TRBV12-4	TRBJ2-5	CASSKWEDQYF
TRBV28	TRBJ1-3	CASSQTSGTGEGGNTIYF
TRBV14	TRBJ2-3	CASSKGASSTDTQYF
TRBV13	TRBJ2-7	CASSLAGSSSYEQYF
TRBV9	TRBJ2-1	CASSVTRGSFNEQFF
TRBV30	TRBJ1-5	CAWSSQDNQPQHF
TRBV27	TRBJ1-2	CASSPSGTGFYGYTF
TRBV6-2/TRBV6-3	TRBJ2-3	CASSPAGRPTDTQYF
TRBV11-3	TRBJ2-1	CASSDRGLASNEQFF
TRBV7-2	TRBJ2-6	CASSTGQLLSGANVLTF
TRBV28	TRBJ2-3	CASRGLAGTDTQYF
TRBV12-3/TRBV12-4	TRBJ1-2	CASTLGTGVGYTF
TRBV19	TRBJ2-1	CASSIPASGWPEQFF
TRBV28	TRBJ2-3	CASSLVAGERTDTQYF
TRBV4-2	TRBJ2-3	CASSQETGVTTYTQYF
TRBV15	TRBJ1-4	CATRGAQGSEKLFF
TRBV27	TRBJ1-5	CASSQRGRPQHF
TRBV5-1	TRBJ2-3	CASSTRLAGVTDTQYF
TRBV7-6	TRBJ2-2	CASSRGLTGELFF
TRBV24-1	TRBJ2-1	CATSDRTSGRVRSYNEQFF
TRBV3-1/TRBV3-2	TRBJ2-2	CASSQGPAGVSGELFF
TRBV5-1	TRBJ2-3	CASSFAGGRADTQYF
TRBV7-3	TRBJ1-1	CASSLTAGGAHLTEAFF
TRBV9	TRBJ2-3	CASSLLGTSGVSSTDTQYF
TRBV2	TRBJ2-7	CASSEGGAGKQYF